This TCR beta chain originates from a study of T cell responses to AZD1222 COVID-19 vaccine. Study as a whole: Some second doses came at about 4 weeks and others at about 12 weeks; these were pooled.

The CDR3 loop spans 16 amino acids. Germline loops: CDR1 MNHEY, CDR2 SMNVEV (reference sequence). J gave up 3 bases and V 4 bases, and 4 bases lay outside the gene matches. With regard to this clone: Its target is not known.

Generated by immunoSEQ multiplex PCR, the TCRdb table keeps only in-frame clones and is missing some. Of 99,000 or so clones in the sample, approximately 87% are singletons; the top ten hold 2% to 3%. General study results and limits: None of the repertoires were sampled until the peak T cell response had passed.

The chain employs TRBV27 and TRBJ2-2, with 11 bases aligning to TRBD1. The material was peripheral blood, obtained on day 0 of AZD1222 vaccination. The clonotype was recovered from an adult in good health. The CDR3 sequence: CASSSGQGVHTGELFF. The CDR3 region has the DNA TGTGCCAGCAGTTCGGGACAGGGGGTCCACACCGGGGAGCTGTTTTTT.